This T cell receptor beta chain was found in a study of cytomegalovirus exposure and HLA in healthy donors. Findings of the study overall: Through in vitro validation, three CMV-associated chains were shown to be specific for CMV antigens. It was fewer than 200 TCR beta chains that were listed as cytomegalovirus-associated.

60 Vbeta and 13 Jbeta primers were used in PCR. Clones were read by immunoSEQ multiplex PCR, and TCRdb kept only the in-frame ones, dropping some. The sample consists of tens of thousands of clones, roughly four fifths of them appearing once. About this clone itself: The antigen is undetermined.

This clonotype originated in a human donor in good health. What was sequenced was PBMCs.

For the CDR3, the DNA is TGTGCCAGCAGACCACAGACTAGTTCCTACGAGCAGTACTTC. This sequence encodes CASRPQTSSYEQYF. V usage is TRBV6-6 and J usage is TRBJ2-5; TRBD2 might be the D (6 bases). The closer fit of TRBJ2-7 to the DNA end suggests the J call may be wrong. This CDR3 spans 14 amino acids. Germline-derived CDR1 and CDR2 are MNHNY and SVGAGI (reference sequence).